A selection of T cell receptor beta chains follows, all from one sample in a study of response to subunit inactivated influenza vaccine. TCRdb re-called the RT-PCR reads through MiXCR, storing one row per CDR3 protein. This table has about 540,000 distinct CDR3 sequences, approximately 20% appearing once. The data were also submitted as part of a second study, on T cells expressing NK-cell markers.

The specimen comprised CD4+ T cells sorted from PBMCs, sampled 11 to 12 days after vaccination. The receptors stem from a man in his fifties who received an inactivated influenza vaccine. Each CDR3 is given with its conserved first and last residue. The D gene is left open where the match is weak. Not every row has a clone size; where given, it reads once, few, many or a size class.

j_call clone_size v_call d_call cdr3_aa cdr3_nt
TRBJ2-5 - TRBV24-1 - CATSEGRSYARETQYF TGTGCCACCAGTGAGGGTCGGAGCTACGCCAGAGAGACCCAGTACTTC
TRBJ2-7 few TRBV27 TRBD2 CASMSVAGGYRGYEQYF TGTGCCAGCATGTCCGTAGCGGGGGGATATAGAGGCTACGAGCAGTACTTC
TRBJ1-1 few TRBV5-6 - CASSGTGLNTEAFF TGTGCCAGCAGCGGAACAGGGTTGAACACTGAAGCTTTCTTT
TRBJ2-1 - TRBV12-3/TRBV12-4 TRBD2 CASSPEAGEYNEQFF TGTGCCAGCAGCCCAGAGGCGGGGGAATACAATGAGCAGTTCTTC
TRBJ1-5 many TRBV12-3/TRBV12-4 TRBD1 CASSWTGGGNQPQHF TGTGCCAGCAGTTGGACAGGGGGCGGCAATCAGCCCCAGCATTTT
TRBJ1-2 many TRBV5-1 - CASSFSGGYGYTF TGCGCCAGCAGCTTTTCTGGGGGCTATGGCTACACCTTC
TRBJ2-6 - TRBV6-2/TRBV6-3 - CASSYSKGSGANVLTF TGTGCCAGCAGTTACTCGAAGGGGTCTGGGGCCAACGTCCTGACTTTC
TRBJ2-3 - TRBV6-1 TRBD2 CASRGLAGMTDTQYF TGTGCCAGCAGGGGACTAGCGGGAATGACAGATACGCAGTATTTT
TRBJ2-7 - TRBV4-2 TRBD2 CASSQELSAGGSYEQYF TGTGCCAGCAGCCAAGAACTCTCAGCGGGGGGATCCTACGAGCAGTACTTC
TRBJ1-3 - TRBV7-2 - CASRPNRVGNTIYF TGTGCCAGCAGGCCCAACAGGGTTGGAAACACCATATATTTT
TRBJ2-1 - TRBV7-3 TRBD1 CASSLRGTGDPKNEQFF TGTGCCAGCAGCTTAAGGGGGACAGGGGATCCCAAAAATGAGCAGTTCTTC
TRBJ2-5 few TRBV7-9 - CASGVVGGHQETQYF TGTGCCAGCGGCGTCGTCGGGGGCCATCAAGAGACCCAGTACTTC
TRBJ2-7 few TRBV29-1 - CSVGRTQSSYEQYF TGCAGCGTGGGAAGGACACAAAGCTCCTACGAGCAGTACTTC
TRBJ2-1 - TRBV29-1 TRBD1 CSLTGQAYNEQFF TGCAGCTTAACGGGACAGGCGTACAATGAGCAGTTCTTC
TRBJ2-4 - TRBV12-3/TRBV12-4 - CASSLSVPGAVQYF TGTGCCAGCAGTTTATCGGTCCCCGGGGCCGTTCAGTACTTC
TRBJ2-6 - TRBV7-2 TRBD1 CASAAGTGRSGANVLTF TGTGCCAGCGCGGCCGGGACAGGTCGCTCTGGGGCCAACGTCCTGACTTTC
TRBJ2-3 few TRBV5-6 - CASSLLSGFTDTQYF TGTGCCAGCAGCTTGCTCTCAGGTTTCACAGATACGCAGTATTTT
TRBJ2-5 - TRBV10-2 - CASRPTGRETQYF TGCGCCAGCAGGCCCACAGGGCGTGAGACCCAGTACTTC
TRBJ2-1 few TRBV5-1 - CASSLGAGGSYNEQFF TGCGCCAGCAGCTTGGGAGCGGGTGGCTCCTACAATGAGCAGTTCTTC
TRBJ2-1 - TRBV4-1 - CASSHLKRPSSYNEQFF TGCGCCAGCAGCCACCTAAAGCGACCGAGCTCCTACAATGAGCAGTTCTTC
TRBJ2-2 many TRBV5-1 TRBD2 CASRASGIGAGELFF TGCGCCAGCAGGGCCAGCGGGATAGGGGCCGGGGAGCTGTTTTTT
TRBJ2-5 few TRBV20-1 - CSVKRRVKETQYF TGCAGTGTCAAGCGCAGGGTGAAAGAGACCCAGTACTTC
TRBJ2-1 - TRBV6-1 TRBD2 CASRLAGGTYNEQFF TGTGCCAGCAGGCTAGCGGGAGGTACCTACAATGAGCAGTTCTTC
TRBJ2-3 many TRBV28 TRBD2 CASSPRVLAGGSTDTQYF TGTGCCAGCAGCCCAAGGGTACTAGCGGGAGGAAGCACAGATACGCAGTATTTT
TRBJ2-5 - TRBV20-1 - CSATDPRGETQYF TGCAGTGCTACAGACCCACGGGGAGAGACCCAGTACTTC
TRBJ2-6 - TRBV5-1 - CASSVAPGSGANVLTF TGCGCCAGCAGCGTAGCGCCGGGGTCTGGGGCCAACGTCCTGACTTTC
TRBJ1-4 - TRBV5-8 TRBD1 CASSFPGQPNEKLFF TGTGCCAGCAGCTTCCCGGGACAGCCTAATGAAAAACTGTTTTTT
TRBJ2-5 - TRBV5-1 TRBD1 CASSFTVGTGRETQYF TGCGCCAGCAGCTTTACCGTAGGGACAGGGAGGGAGACCCAGTACTTC
TRBJ2-7 - TRBV20-1 - CSARDLTRTYEQYF TGCAGTGCTAGAGACCTAACTAGAACCTACGAGCAGTACTTC
TRBJ2-7 - TRBV7-2 TRBD2 CASSSSGSTGEQYF TGTGCCAGCAGCTCTAGCGGGAGTACGGGTGAGCAGTACTTC
TRBJ2-4 few TRBV29-1 - CSVESVSKNIQYF TGCAGCGTTGAATCCGTATCCAAAAACATTCAGTACTTC
TRBJ2-1 few TRBV7-2 - CASSGRQAYNEQFF TGTGCCAGCAGCGGACGACAGGCCTACAATGAGCAGTTCTTC
TRBJ2-2 - TRBV6-5 - CASGYVGELFF TGTGCCAGCGGCTACGTCGGGGAGCTGTTTTTT
TRBJ2-6 few TRBV6-2/TRBV6-3 TRBD1 CASSYSWDSYPLGGANVLTF TGTGCCAGCAGTTACTCTTGGGACAGCTACCCCCTGGGGGGGGCCAACGTCCTGACTTTC
TRBJ2-1 - TRBV7-9 TRBD1 CASSDRGRFNEQFF TGTGCCAGCAGCGACAGGGGGCGCTTCAATGAGCAGTTCTTC